A selection of T cell receptor beta chains follows, all from one sample in a study of blood T cell repertoires in COVID-19. The data were produced by immunoSEQ multiplex PCR, yet TCRdb's version contains in-frame clones alone and is incomplete. The profile shows some 260,000 clones, approximately 91% of them singletons. Sequenced material: peripheral blood. These receptor sequences come from a woman in her thirties or forties who had recovered from COVID-19. Each CDR3 is given with its conserved first and last residue. The D gene is left open where the match is weak. Some rows mark clone size as missing; the rest say once, few, many or name a class of expanded clone.

V,D,J,size,CDR3,DNA
TRBV18,NA,TRBJ2-5,once,CASSLSEFLETQYF,TGTGCCAGCTCCCTTTCCGAGTTCCTAGAGACCCAGTACTTC
TRBV9,NA,TRBJ2-3,NA,CASSVGAVGGTDTQYF,TGTGCCAGCAGCGTAGGAGCCGTGGGAGGCACAGATACGCAGTATTTT
TRBV5-4,TRBD1,TRBJ2-1,NA,CASSLGGQGVSQFF,TGTGCCAGCAGCTTGGGAGGACAGGGGGTTTCGCAGTTCTTC
TRBV4-1,NA,TRBJ1-4,NA,CASSQSLDFLEKLFF,TGCGCCAGCAGCCAATCCTTGGACTTCCTTGAAAAACTGTTTTTT
TRBV19,NA,TRBJ1-6,NA,CASRYVGLNNSPLHF,TGTGCCAGTAGATATGTGGGCCTTAATAATTCACCCCTCCACTTT
TRBV18,NA,TRBJ1-2,NA,CASSPGGTAGYTF,TGTGCCAGCTCACCGGGGGGGACGGCTGGCTACACCTTC
TRBV10-3,NA,TRBJ1-5,NA,CAISESMAGPGNQPQHF,TGTGCCATCAGTGAGTCGATGGCAGGGCCAGGCAATCAGCCCCAGCATTTT
TRBV11-1,TRBD1,TRBJ1-5,once,CARLKKTGVGNQPQHF,TGTGCCAGACTGAAGAAGACAGGGGTTGGAAATCAGCCCCAGCATTTT
TRBV6-5,TRBD1,TRBJ1-2,NA,CASTGQGGNYGYTF,TGTGCCAGCACCGGACAGGGCGGGAACTATGGCTACACCTTC
TRBV19,TRBD1,TRBJ1-4,NA,CASSTPGGSNEKLFF,TGTGCCAGTAGTACTCCAGGGGGATCTAATGAAAAACTGTTTTTT
TRBV27,NA,TRBJ1-2,NA,CASSLRGSNYGYTF,TGTGCCAGCAGTTTAAGGGGGTCTAACTATGGCTACACCTTC
TRBV4-2,NA,TRBJ1-2,NA,CASSQDSGVDYGYTF,TGTGCCAGCAGCCAAGATAGCGGGGTTGACTATGGCTACACCTTC
TRBV7-9,TRBD1,TRBJ1-2,NA,CASSSGTGVYDYGYTF,TGTGCCAGCAGCTCCGGGACAGGGGTTTATGACTATGGCTACACCTTC
TRBV5-4,NA,TRBJ1-5,NA,CASRYRQANQPQHF,TGTGCCAGCAGATACAGACAGGCCAATCAGCCCCAGCATTTT
TRBV5-1,NA,TRBJ2-5,NA,CASSLAAGQYQETQYF,TGCGCCAGCAGCTTGGCGGCAGGCCAGTACCAAGAGACCCAGTACTTC
TRBV5-6,NA,TRBJ2-7,NA,CASSLDRTRQYF,TGTGCCAGCAGCTTGGATAGAACTCGGCAGTACTTC
TRBV12-5,NA,TRBJ2-1,NA,CASGFLGPNNEQFF,TGTGCTAGTGGTTTTCTGGGCCCCAACAATGAGCAGTTCTTC
TRBV30,NA,TRBJ1-3,NA,CAWSVRLKSGNTIYF,TGTGCCTGGAGTGTACGACTGAAATCTGGAAACACCATATATTTT
TRBV7-6,NA,TRBJ1-2,NA,CASNRLEGHGYTF,TGTGCCAGCAATCGGTTGGAGGGTCACGGCTACACCTTC
TRBV14,TRBD1,TRBJ2-5,NA,CASSHYRDRRETQYF,TGTGCCAGCAGCCATTACCGGGACAGGAGAGAGACCCAGTACTTC
TRBV19,NA,TRBJ1-5,NA,CASTHRDRNQPQHF,TGTGCCAGTACCCACCGGGATCGTAATCAGCCCCAGCATTTT
TRBV7-3,NA,TRBJ2-1,NA,CASSFSPLSYNEQFF,TGTGCCAGCAGCTTCTCTCCACTCTCTTACAATGAGCAGTTCTTC
TRBV5-1,NA,TRBJ1-4,NA,CASSFGSWENEKLFF,TGCGCCAGCAGCTTCGGGTCCTGGGAGAATGAAAAACTGTTTTTT
TRBV20-1,NA,TRBJ1-5,NA,CSASSGNSNQPQHF,TGCAGTGCTAGTTCAGGGAACTCCAATCAGCCCCAGCATTTT
TRBV18,NA,TRBJ2-3,NA,CASSPRGITDTQYF,TGTGCCAGCTCACCCCGGGGGATCACAGATACGCAGTATTTT
TRBV19,TRBD2,TRBJ2-3,NA,CASSWRGTSGILSTDTQYF,TGTGCCAGTAGTTGGCGAGGGACTAGCGGGATACTTAGCACAGATACGCAGTATTTT
TRBV5-5,TRBD1,TRBJ2-7,NA,CASSLSPGQGFDYEQYF,TGTGCCAGCAGCTTGAGCCCAGGACAGGGATTTGACTACGAGCAGTACTTC
TRBV5-1,TRBD1,TRBJ2-3,NA,CASSLGTGGTADTQYF,TGCGCCAGCAGCTTGGGGACAGGGGGCACGGCAGATACGCAGTATTTT
TRBV20-1,NA,TRBJ2-7,NA,CSATTGFEQYF,TGCAGTGCTACCACAGGGTTCGAGCAGTACTTC
TRBV6-1,TRBD2,TRBJ2-1,NA,CASSEGLAGAQDEQFF,TGTGCCAGCAGTGAAGGACTAGCGGGGGCCCAGGATGAGCAGTTCTTC
TRBV14,NA,TRBJ2-3,NA,CASSHGGTSTDTQYF,TGTGCCAGCAGCCACGGAGGGACTAGCACAGATACGCAGTATTTT
TRBV27,TRBD1,TRBJ1-6,NA,CASSLRPDRGSNSPLHF,TGTGCCAGCAGTCTGAGACCGGACAGGGGTTCTAATTCACCCCTCCACTTT
TRBV3-1/TRBV3-2,TRBD2,TRBJ2-3,once,CASSHSSGRVGGTDTQYF,TGTGCCAGCAGCCATTCCAGCGGGAGAGTCGGTGGCACAGATACGCAGTATTTT
TRBV6-6,NA,TRBJ2-1,NA,CASSYSQVNSYNEQFF,TGTGCCAGCAGTTACTCGCAGGTCAACAGCTACAATGAGCAGTTCTTC
TRBV19,NA,TRBJ1-3,NA,CASSIGQTISSGNTIYF,TGTGCCAGTAGTATCGGACAGACCATATCCTCTGGAAACACCATATATTTT
TRBV3-1/TRBV3-2,TRBD1,TRBJ1-2,NA,CASSPSHGQGAVGYTF,TGTGCCAGCAGCCCTTCCCACGGACAGGGGGCTGTTGGCTACACCTTC
TRBV7-2,TRBD1,TRBJ2-6,NA,CASSPGQGESGANVLTF,TGTGCCAGCAGCCCTGGACAGGGGGAATCTGGGGCCAACGTCCTGACTTTC
TRBV6-5,NA,TRBJ2-7,NA,CASSYRGVASEQYF,TGTGCCAGCAGTTACCGGGGTGTCGCGAGTGAGCAGTACTTC
TRBV3-1/TRBV3-2,TRBD2,TRBJ2-7,NA,CASSQGTSGGAGEQYF,TGTGCCAGCAGCCAAGGGACTAGCGGGGGGGCAGGGGAGCAGTACTTC
TRBV5-6,TRBD1,TRBJ1-5,NA,CASSRNIGQVYQPQHF,TGTGCCAGCAGCCGAAATATAGGACAGGTATACCAGCCCCAGCATTTT
TRBV7-9,NA,TRBJ1-2,NA,CASSLADSNGYTF,TGTGCCAGCAGCTTAGCGGACTCAAATGGCTACACCTTC
TRBV27,NA,TRBJ1-1,NA,CASSLSRAGPLMNTEAFF,TGTGCCAGCAGTTTATCCCGCGCGGGCCCGCTTATGAACACTGAAGCTTTCTTT
TRBV27,NA,TRBJ2-1,NA,CASSPPAYNEQFF,TGTGCCAGCAGTCCTCCAGCCTACAATGAGCAGTTCTTC
TRBV7-2,NA,TRBJ2-1,NA,CASSLVQVNYNEQFF,TGTGCCAGCAGCTTAGTTCAGGTCAACTACAATGAGCAGTTCTTC
TRBV3-1/TRBV3-2,TRBD1,TRBJ1-1,once,CASRADRGEADEAFF,TGTGCCAGCAGGGCAGACAGGGGCGAGGCGGATGAAGCTTTCTTT
TRBV7-9,TRBD1,TRBJ1-6,NA,CASSLTGVGSPLHF,TGTGCCAGCAGCTTAACAGGGGTTGGATCACCCCTCCACTTT
TRBV27,NA,TRBJ2-7,NA,CASSRGAQYF,TGTGCCAGCAGTAGGGGTGCGCAGTACTTC
TRBV6-6,NA,TRBJ1-2,NA,CASSYGAQVNYGYTF,TGTGCCAGCAGTTACGGGGCCCAAGTTAACTATGGCTACACCTTC
TRBV3-1/TRBV3-2,TRBD1,TRBJ1-5,NA,CASSQTGGQPQHF,TGTGCCAGCAGCCAGACAGGGGGTCAGCCCCAGCATTTT
TRBV30,NA,TRBJ2-7,NA,CAWSNPWRGEIDEQYF,TGTGCCTGGAGTAATCCATGGAGGGGAGAGATTGACGAGCAGTACTTC
TRBV6-6,TRBD1,TRBJ1-6,NA,CASSYSRGDRPYF,TGTGCCAGCAGTTACAGTAGGGGGGACAGGCCGTACTTT
TRBV5-6,NA,TRBJ2-7,NA,CASSLKRGRGSLHSYEQYF,TGTGCCAGCAGCTTGAAGAGGGGGAGGGGGTCCCTACACTCCTACGAGCAGTACTTC
TRBV7-3,NA,TRBJ2-5,NA,CASSLRGGGPPLETQYF,TGTGCCAGCAGCTTACGGGGCGGGGGCCCTCCCCTGGAGACCCAGTACTTC
TRBV19,TRBD1,TRBJ2-5,NA,CASSNRGKETQYF,TGTGCCAGTAGTAACAGGGGGAAGGAGACCCAGTACTTC
TRBV27,NA,TRBJ1-1,NA,CASSIGGMNTEAFF,TGTGCCAGCAGTATCGGGGGGATGAACACTGAAGCTTTCTTT
TRBV11-3,NA,TRBJ1-4,NA,CASSLSGSNEKLFF,TGTGCCAGCAGCTTAAGCGGGTCTAATGAAAAACTGTTTTTT
TRBV19,TRBD1,TRBJ1-4,NA,CASSIRRTGRAEKLFF,TGTGCCAGTAGTATCAGAAGGACAGGGAGGGCTGAAAAACTGTTTTTT
TRBV7-6,TRBD2,TRBJ2-3,once,CASSPSGDGTDTQYF,TGTGCCAGCAGCCCTAGCGGGGACGGCACAGATACGCAGTATTTT
TRBV20-1,TRBD2,TRBJ2-7,NA,CSASRAAGVGEQYF,TGCAGTGCTAGTAGGGCAGCGGGAGTGGGTGAGCAGTACTTC